Below, 18 T cell receptor beta chains from the same sample are listed, as sequenced in a study of T cells in Graves' hyperthyroidism and ophthalmopathy. Amplified regions were TCR beta CDR3 sequences from RNA transcripts. HTBI primers were employed in a first-round RT-PCR of the TCR CDR3. One entry per CDR3 protein, called by TCRdb with MiXCR from the multiplex PCR reads. This sample has about 350,000 distinct CDR3 sequences, with about 18% found just once. Material for sequencing was blood. The receptors come from a woman in her late teens or twenties with Graves' hyperthyroidism.

This clonotype was detected a few times. The V and J genes are TRBV5-8 and TRBJ2-5, with a tentative D call TRBD2 (5 bases). V lost 2 bases to trimming and J lost 1 base, with 15 bases between them. Looked up from germline, CDR1 is SGHTS and CDR2 is YDEGEE. The CDR3 sequence is 16 residues long. CDR3 region: CASSLMGVVAQETQYF. The DNA for the CDR3 is TGTGCCAGCAGCTTAATGGGAGTTGTAGCCCAAGAGACCCAGTACTTC.

This clonotype came up many times. This chain joins TRBV12-3 or TRBV12-4 and TRBJ1-1; D call uncertain. The CDR3 has 12 residues. V was cut by 8 bases and J by 5 bases, with 12 bases left in between. CDR3: CASFNYGTEAFF. CDR3 DNA sequence: TGTGCCAGCTTTAATTATGGGACTGAAGCTTTCTTT.

On this clonotype: The junction departs from the called germline gene at one end, perhaps through a read error. This chain joins TRBV18 and TRBJ1-3; D is unclear. The CDR3 extends over 14 amino acids. Per germline, CDR1 KGHSH and CDR2 LQKENI. CDR3 coding DNA: TGTGCCAGCTCCCCACGATCAGGAGGAAACACCATATATTTT. This gives the protein CASSPRSGGNTIYF.

This clonotype was seen at least ten times. V is TRBV28 and J is TRBJ1-5, with TRBD1 as a possible D gene (6 bases). The V gene lost 3 bases and the J gene lost 5 bases, with 11 bases spanning the gap. The CDR3 has 14 residues. Per the germline V gene, CDR1 is MDHEN and CDR2 is SYDVKM. The CDR3 here is CASSFGGRHQPQHF. The CDR3 DNA follows: TGTGCCAGCAGTTTTGGGGGGCGTCATCAGCCCCAGCATTTT.

This clonotype was detected ten times or more. The chain couples TRBV20-1 to TRBJ1-2; D is possibly TRBD1 (6 bases). The V end lost 3 bases, the J end lost 4 bases, and 12 bases lay between the germline ends. The length of the CDR3 is 13 residues. CDR1 DFQATT and CDR2 SNEGSKA come from the germline V gene (reference sequence). The CDR3 reads CSARGAGAYGYTF. The CDR3, as DNA: TGCAGTGCTAGGGGGGCTGGGGCCTATGGCTACACCTTC.

This rearrangement joins TRBV6-2 or TRBV6-3 to TRBJ2-7, with D uncertain. CDR3 size: 14 residues. Germline lookup yields CDR1 MNHEY and CDR2 SVGEGT. The ends were cut back, 8 bases at V and 0 bases at J, with 14 bases in the middle. CDR3 residues: CASAQEDTSYEQYF. CDR3 bases: TGTGCCAGCGCCCAAGAGGATACCTCCTACGAGCAGTACTTC.

The rearrangement joins TRBV11-1 to TRBJ2-2; 9 bases fit TRBD2. J lost 5 bases, V lost 2 bases, and 6 bases had no gene match. Germline V gene sequence: CDR1 SGHAT, CDR2 FQDESV (reference sequence). The CDR3 totals 16 residues. The CDR3 DNA reads as TGTGCCAGCAGCTTAATCCCTAGCGGGGAAACCGGGGAGCTGTTTTTT. Translated, it gives CASSLIPSGETGELFF.

This clonotype was counted many times. The CDR3 region has the DNA TGTGCCAGCAGTACCGGGACAGCTCAAGAGACCCAGTACTTC. Translation: CASSTGTAQETQYF. The chain couples TRBV28 to TRBJ2-5; 7 nucleotides agree with TRBD1. Germline V gene sequence: CDR1 MDHEN, CDR2 SYDVKM. V lost 5 bases, J lost 2 bases, and 5 bases stayed unmatched. The CDR3 sequence is 14 residues long.

This clonotype occurred many times. With a much larger clone just one base away, this may be a read error. The CDR3 here is CASSADSYQPQHF. CDR3 DNA sequence: TGTGCCAGCAGTGCGGACAGCTATCAGCCCCAGCATTTT. The chain recombines TRBV6-1 with TRBJ1-5, with D possibly matching TRBD1 (6 bases). The CDR3 has 13 amino acids. V dropped 4 bases and J dropped 5 bases, with 9 bases sitting between them. Germline CDR1 MNHNS, CDR2 SASEGT.

This clonotype was counted at least ten times. Here the CDR3 reads CASSLTGLWSYEQYF. CDR3 nucleotides: TGTGCCAGCAGCCTGACAGGGTTGTGGAGTTACGAGCAGTACTTC. The V and J genes are TRBV11-2 and TRBJ2-7; TRBD1 matches at 7 bases. With V trimmed by 5 bases and J by 4 bases, 11 bases remained unmatched. Germline CDR1 reads SGHAT; CDR2 reads FQNNGV. This CDR3 comprises 15 residues.

Turning to this clonotype: A much larger clone is a single base away; this may be a read error. V is TRBV5-5 and J is TRBJ1-2; 8 bases map to TRBD1. The CDR3 has 14 amino acids. The germline CDR1 and CDR2 sequences are SGHKS and YYEKEE (reference sequence). The chain's CDR3 is CVSSLTGTGYGYTF. The DNA for the CDR3 is TGTGTCAGCAGCTTGACTGGGACAGGCTATGGCTACACCTTC.

The genes are TRBV29-1 and TRBJ1-1, with no clear D. Germline V gene data show CDR1 as SQVTM and CDR2 as ANQGSEA. This CDR3 spans 13 amino acids. V lost 5 bases and J lost 0, with 10 bases in between. CDR3 coding DNA: TGCAGCGTTTTTAAGGTTATGAACACTGAAGCTTTCTTT. As protein: CSVFKVMNTEAFF.

The genes are TRBV12-3 or TRBV12-4 and TRBJ2-6; 9 bases line up with TRBD1. The CDR3 is made up of 18 amino acids. V lost 4 bases, J lost 0 bases, and 7 bases stayed unmatched. As DNA, the CDR3 is TGTGCCAGCAGTTCCCCCGGGACAGGGAACTCTGGGGCCAACGTCCTGACTTTC. It translates to CASSSPGTGNSGANVLTF.

Many counts were recorded for this clonotype. V gene TRBV6-5 combines with J gene TRBJ1-1; TRBD1 aligns across 8 bases. The V gene's germline CDR1 is MNHEY and CDR2 SVGAGI. With 0 bases clipped from V and 0 bases from J, the junction kept 6 bases outside the gene matches. The CDR3 length is 17 residues. For the CDR3, the DNA is TGTGCCAGCAGTTACTCGCCCCAGGGGGCCCTGAACACTGAAGCTTTCTTT. Translation: CASSYSPQGALNTEAFF.

The chain employs TRBV3-1 and TRBJ2-7; TRBD2 might be the D (6 bases). The CDR3 is made up of 18 amino acids. Trimming pared 0 bases from V and 6 bases from J, leaving 24 bases between. The germline V gene encodes CDR1 LGHDT and CDR2 YNNKEL (reference sequence). CDR3 coding DNA: TGTGCCAGCAGCCAAGATGTAGGCGTCGGCGGGATAGTGGGCGAGCAGTACTTC. Protein sequence: CASSQDVGVGGIVGEQYF.

This clonotype was seen ten or more times. A much larger clonotype is one base distant, so this may be a read error. The CDR3 end shows no conserved phenylalanine or tryptophan, and so a read error is likely. The V call is TRBV12-3 or TRBV12-4, the J call TRBJ1-1; D unclear. CDR3 length: 14 amino acids. V lost 1 base and J lost 4, with 10 bases in between. The CDR3 region is CASSLEGFGTEAFL. The CDR3 DNA reads TGTGCCAGCAGTTTAGAGGGTTTTGGCACTGAAGCTTTCCTT.

This clonotype was counted many times. The rearrangement uses TRBV7-2 and TRBJ2-2, with a tentative D call TRBD1 (6 bases). Germline values: CDR1 SGHTA, CDR2 FQGNSA. Trimming stripped 4 bases from V and 5 bases from J, with 14 bases between. The CDR3 spans 15 residues. CDR3 amino acids: CASSSGSTGTGELFF. DNA for the CDR3: TGTGCCAGCAGCTCCGGGTCGACAGGAACCGGGGAGCTGTTTTTT.

J is TRBJ1-5 and V is TRBV27; 9 bases fit TRBD1. The junction had 7 bases not matched to a gene; V was cut back by 4 bases and J by 6 bases. Germline V gene lookup returns CDR1 MNHEY and CDR2 SMNVEV (reference sequence). The CDR3 is made up of 15 amino acids. Here the CDR3 reads CASSSRNRGRQPQHF. The CDR3 DNA reads as TGTGCCAGCAGTTCGAGAAACAGGGGGCGTCAGCCCCAGCATTTT.